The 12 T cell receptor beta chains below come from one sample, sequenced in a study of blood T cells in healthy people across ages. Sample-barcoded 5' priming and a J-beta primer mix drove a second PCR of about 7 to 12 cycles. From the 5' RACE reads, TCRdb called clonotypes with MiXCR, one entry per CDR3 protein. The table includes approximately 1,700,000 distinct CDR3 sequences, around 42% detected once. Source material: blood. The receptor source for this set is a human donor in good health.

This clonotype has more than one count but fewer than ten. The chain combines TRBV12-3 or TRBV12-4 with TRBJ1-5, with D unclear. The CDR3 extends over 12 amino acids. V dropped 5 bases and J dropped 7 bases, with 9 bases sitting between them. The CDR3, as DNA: TGTGCCAGCAGTATGCGAGGGCAGCCCCAGCATTTT. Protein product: CASSMRGQPQHF.

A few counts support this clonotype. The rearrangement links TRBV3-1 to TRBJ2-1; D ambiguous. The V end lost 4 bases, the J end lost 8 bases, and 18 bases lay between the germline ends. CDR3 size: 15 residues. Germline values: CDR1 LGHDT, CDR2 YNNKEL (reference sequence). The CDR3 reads CASSPSPTPGYEQFF. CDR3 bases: TGTGCCAGCAGCCCTTCACCAACTCCAGGATATGAGCAGTTCTTC.

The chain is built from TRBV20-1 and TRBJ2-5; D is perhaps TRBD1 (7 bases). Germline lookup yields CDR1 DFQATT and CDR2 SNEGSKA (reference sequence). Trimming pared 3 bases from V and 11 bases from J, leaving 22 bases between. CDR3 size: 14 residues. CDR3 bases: TGCAGTGCTAGTCTTTGGCAGGGGGGAATAGAGCAGTACTTC. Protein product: CSASLWQGGIEQYF.

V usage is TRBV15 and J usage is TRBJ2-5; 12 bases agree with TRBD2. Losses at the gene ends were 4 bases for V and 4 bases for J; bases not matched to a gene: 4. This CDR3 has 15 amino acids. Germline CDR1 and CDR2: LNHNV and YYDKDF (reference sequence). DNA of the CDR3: TGTGCCACCAGCACACTAGCGGGGGGCGGAGAGACCCAGTACTTC. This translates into CATSTLAGGGETQYF.

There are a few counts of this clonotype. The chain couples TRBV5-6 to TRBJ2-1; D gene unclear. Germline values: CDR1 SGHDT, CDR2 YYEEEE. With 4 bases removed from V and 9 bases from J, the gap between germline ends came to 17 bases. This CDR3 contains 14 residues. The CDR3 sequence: CASSRQALGIEQFF. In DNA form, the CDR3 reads TGTGCCAGCAGCCGACAAGCGCTAGGGATTGAGCAGTTCTTC.

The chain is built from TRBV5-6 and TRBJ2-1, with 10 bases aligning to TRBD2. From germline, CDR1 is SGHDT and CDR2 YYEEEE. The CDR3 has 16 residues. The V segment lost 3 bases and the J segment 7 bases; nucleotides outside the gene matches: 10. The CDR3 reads CASSSRSSGGTNEQFF. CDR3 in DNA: TGTGCCAGCAGCTCTCGGTCTAGCGGGGGAACTAATGAGCAGTTCTTC.

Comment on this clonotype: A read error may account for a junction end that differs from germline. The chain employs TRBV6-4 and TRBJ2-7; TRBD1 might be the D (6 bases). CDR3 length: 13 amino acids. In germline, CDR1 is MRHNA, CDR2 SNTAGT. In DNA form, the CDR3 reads TGTGTCAGCAGCCGGGACAACTCCTACGAGCAGTACTTC. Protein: CVSSRDNSYEQYF.

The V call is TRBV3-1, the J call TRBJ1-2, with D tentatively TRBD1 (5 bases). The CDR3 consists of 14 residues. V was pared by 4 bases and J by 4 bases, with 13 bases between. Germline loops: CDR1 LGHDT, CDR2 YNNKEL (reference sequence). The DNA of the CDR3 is TGTGCCAGCAGCCCATATGGGACCCCCTATGGCTACACCTTC. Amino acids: CASSPYGTPYGYTF.

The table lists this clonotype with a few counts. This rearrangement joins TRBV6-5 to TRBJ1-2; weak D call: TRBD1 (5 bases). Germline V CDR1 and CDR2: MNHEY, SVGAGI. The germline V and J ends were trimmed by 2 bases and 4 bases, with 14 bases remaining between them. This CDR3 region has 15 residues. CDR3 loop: CASSYAGEDGYGYTF. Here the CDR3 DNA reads TGTGCCAGCAGTTACGCGGGGGAAGATGGCTATGGCTACACCTTC.

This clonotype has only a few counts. CDR3 amino acids: CASSYRRTEAFF. The CDR3 nucleotides read TGTGCCAGCAGTTACCGACGAACTGAAGCTTTCTTT. This chain connects TRBV6-2 or TRBV6-3 to TRBJ1-1; D gene uncertain. The CDR3 runs to 12 residues. V gave up 2 bases and J gave up 5 bases, with 6 bases separating them. CDR1 is MNHEY and CDR2 is SVGEGT in the germline V gene.

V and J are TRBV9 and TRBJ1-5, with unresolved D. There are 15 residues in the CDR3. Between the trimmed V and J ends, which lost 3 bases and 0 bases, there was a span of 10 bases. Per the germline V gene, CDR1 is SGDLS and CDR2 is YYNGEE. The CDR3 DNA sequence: TGTGCCAGCAGCGCAGGACTTAGTAGCAATCAGCCCCAGCATTTT. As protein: CASSAGLSSNQPQHF. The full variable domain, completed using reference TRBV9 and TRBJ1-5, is DSGVTQTPKHLITATGQRVTLRCSPRSGDLSVYWYQQSLDQGLQFLIQYYNGEERAKGNILERFSAQQFPDLHSELNLSSLELGDSALYFCASSAGLSSNQPQHFGDGTRLSIL.

The CDR3 DNA is TGTGCCAGCAGCTTCGGGGGAGCCCAAGATACGCAGTATTTT. Translation: CASSFGGAQDTQYF. This rearrangement joins TRBV7-2 to TRBJ2-3; maybe TRBD2 (6 bases). The CDR3 extends over 14 amino acids. The V and J ends lost 3 bases and 5 bases respectively, with 12 bases between them. Germline CDR1 is SGHTA and CDR2 is FQGNSA.